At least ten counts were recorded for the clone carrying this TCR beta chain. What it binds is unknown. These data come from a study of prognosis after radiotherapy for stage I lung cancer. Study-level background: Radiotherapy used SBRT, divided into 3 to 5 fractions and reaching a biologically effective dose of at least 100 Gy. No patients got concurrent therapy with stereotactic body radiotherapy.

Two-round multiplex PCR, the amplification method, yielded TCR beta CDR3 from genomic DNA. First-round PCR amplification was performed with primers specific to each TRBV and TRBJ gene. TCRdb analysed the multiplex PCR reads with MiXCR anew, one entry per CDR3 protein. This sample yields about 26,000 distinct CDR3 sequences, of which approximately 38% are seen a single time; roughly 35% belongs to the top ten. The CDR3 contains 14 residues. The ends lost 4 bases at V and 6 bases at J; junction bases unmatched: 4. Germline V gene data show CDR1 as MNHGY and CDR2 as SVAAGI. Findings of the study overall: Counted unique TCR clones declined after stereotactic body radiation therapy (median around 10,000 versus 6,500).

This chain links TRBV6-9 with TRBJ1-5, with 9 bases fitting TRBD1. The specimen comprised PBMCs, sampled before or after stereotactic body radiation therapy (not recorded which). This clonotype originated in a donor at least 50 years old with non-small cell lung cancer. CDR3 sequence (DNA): TGTGCCAGCAGTTTAAAACAGGGGGCTCAGCCCCAGCATTTT. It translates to CASSLKQGAQPQHF.